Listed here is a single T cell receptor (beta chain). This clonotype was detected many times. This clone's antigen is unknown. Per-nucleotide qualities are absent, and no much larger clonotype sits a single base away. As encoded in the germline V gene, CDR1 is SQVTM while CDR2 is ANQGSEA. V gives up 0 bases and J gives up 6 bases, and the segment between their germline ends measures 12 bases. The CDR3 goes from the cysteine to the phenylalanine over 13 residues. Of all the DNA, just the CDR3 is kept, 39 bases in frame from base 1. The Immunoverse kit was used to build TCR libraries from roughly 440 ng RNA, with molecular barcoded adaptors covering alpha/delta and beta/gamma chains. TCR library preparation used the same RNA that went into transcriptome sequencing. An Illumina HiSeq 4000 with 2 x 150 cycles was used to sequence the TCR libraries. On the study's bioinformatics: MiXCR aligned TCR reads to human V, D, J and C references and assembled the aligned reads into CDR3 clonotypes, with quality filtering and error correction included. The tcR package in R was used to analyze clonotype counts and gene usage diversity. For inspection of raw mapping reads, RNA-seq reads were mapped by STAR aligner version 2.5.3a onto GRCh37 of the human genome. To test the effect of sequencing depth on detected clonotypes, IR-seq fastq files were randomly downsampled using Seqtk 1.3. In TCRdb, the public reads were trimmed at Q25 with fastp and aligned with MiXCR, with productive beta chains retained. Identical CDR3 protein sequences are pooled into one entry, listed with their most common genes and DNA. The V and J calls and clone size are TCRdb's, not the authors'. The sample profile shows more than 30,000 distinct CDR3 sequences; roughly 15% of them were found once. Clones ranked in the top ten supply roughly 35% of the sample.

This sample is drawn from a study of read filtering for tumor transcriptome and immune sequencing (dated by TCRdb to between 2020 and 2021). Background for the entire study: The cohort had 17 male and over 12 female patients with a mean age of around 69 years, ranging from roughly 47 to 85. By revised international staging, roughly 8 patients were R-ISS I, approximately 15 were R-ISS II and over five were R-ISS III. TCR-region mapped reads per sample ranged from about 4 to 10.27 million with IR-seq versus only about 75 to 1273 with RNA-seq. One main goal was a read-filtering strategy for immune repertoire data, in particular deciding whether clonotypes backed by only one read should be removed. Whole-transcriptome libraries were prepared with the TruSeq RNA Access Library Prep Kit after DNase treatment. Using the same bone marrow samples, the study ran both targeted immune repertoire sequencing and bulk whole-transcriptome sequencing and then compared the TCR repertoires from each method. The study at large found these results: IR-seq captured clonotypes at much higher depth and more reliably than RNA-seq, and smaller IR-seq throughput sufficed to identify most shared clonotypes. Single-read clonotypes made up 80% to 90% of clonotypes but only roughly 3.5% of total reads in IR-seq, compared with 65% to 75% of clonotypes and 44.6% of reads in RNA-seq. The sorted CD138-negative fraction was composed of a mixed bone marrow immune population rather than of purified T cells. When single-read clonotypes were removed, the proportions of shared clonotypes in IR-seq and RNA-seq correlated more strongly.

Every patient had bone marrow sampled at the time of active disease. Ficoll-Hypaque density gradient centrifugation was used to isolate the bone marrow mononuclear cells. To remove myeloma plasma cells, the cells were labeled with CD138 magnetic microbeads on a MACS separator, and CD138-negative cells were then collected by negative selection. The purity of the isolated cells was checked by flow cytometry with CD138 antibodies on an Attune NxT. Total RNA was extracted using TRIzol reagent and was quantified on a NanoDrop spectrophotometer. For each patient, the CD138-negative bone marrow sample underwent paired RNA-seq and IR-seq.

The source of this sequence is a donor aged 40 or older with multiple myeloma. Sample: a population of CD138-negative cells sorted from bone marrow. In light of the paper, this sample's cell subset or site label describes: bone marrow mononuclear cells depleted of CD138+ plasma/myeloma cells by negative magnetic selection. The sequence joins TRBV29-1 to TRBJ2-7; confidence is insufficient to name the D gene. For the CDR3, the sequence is CSVEETPGVEQYF. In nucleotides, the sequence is TGCAGCGTTGAAGAGACCCCTGGGGTCGAGCAGTACTTC.